Listed here are 20 T cell receptor beta chains from one sample, sequenced in a study of blood T cell repertoires in COVID-19. TCRdb keeps only in-frame clones here, not all; method: immunoSEQ multiplex PCR. The sample has fewer than 200,000 clones, roughly 86% seen once. Sequences were obtained from peripheral blood. The source is a woman older than 75 with COVID-19, enrolled during active disease.

V and J are TRBV5-4 and TRBJ2-1; TRBD2 aligns across 7 bases. The length of the CDR3 is 16 residues. With 9 bases clipped from V and 6 bases from J, the junction kept 18 bases outside the gene matches. Germline V gene sequence: CDR1 SGHNT, CDR2 YYREEE (reference sequence). CDR3 in DNA: TGTGCCATGAACTCTGGGGGGGGGTCCGTGGCCAATGAGCAGTTCTTC. This sequence encodes CAMNSGGGSVANEQFF.

This clone was observed a handful of times. This chain uses TRBV2 with TRBJ2-7, with TRBD1 matching 9 bases. The junction had 7 bases not matched to a gene; V was cut back by 4 bases and J by 9 bases. There are 13 residues in the CDR3. Germline V gives CDR1 SNHLY, CDR2 FYNNEI. The CDR3 nucleotides are TGTGCCAGCAGTGGGGGACAGGGATTTGGGCAGTACTTC. Amino acids: CASSGGQGFGQYF.

The table lists this clone with a few counts. Other DNA variants within this sample encode the same CDR3. The chain links TRBV7-9 to TRBJ1-1, with 10 bases that match TRBD1. V trimming: 5 bases; J trimming: 6 bases; junction bases outside the gene matches: 3. The V gene's germline CDR1 is SEHNR and CDR2 FQNEAQ (reference sequence). This CDR3 comprises 13 residues. The CDR3 DNA follows: TGTGCCAGCAGCCGACAGGGGGCATCTGAAGCTTTCTTT. Translated, it gives CASSRQGASEAFF.

This chain joins TRBV5-1 and TRBJ2-1; 9 positions agree with TRBD1. Germline trimming cut 4 bases from V and 7 bases from J; bases unmatched to any gene: 12. This CDR3 has 16 amino acids. CDR1 and CDR2 from the germline V gene are SGHRS and YFSETQ. DNA for the CDR3: TGCGCCAGCAGCGCCACGGGACAGGGAGGAAGAAATGAGCAGTTCTTC. Protein sequence: CASSATGQGGRNEQFF.

This clone was seen a single time. The chain has TRBV19 and TRBJ2-5; no firm D call. Deletions cut 3 bases from V and 4 bases from J, with 3 bases between. Germline V gene lookup returns CDR1 LNHDA and CDR2 SQIVND (reference sequence). CDR3 size: 11 residues. The CDR3 bases are TGTGCCAGTAGTATTCGAGAGACCCAGTACTTC. Translating it yields CASSIRETQYF.

In this sample, this clone turned up once. J is TRBJ1-2 and V is TRBV25-1, with 8 bases identical to TRBD1. Germline lookup yields CDR1 MGHDK and CDR2 SYGVNS. V lost 9 bases, J lost 5 bases, and 8 bases stayed unmatched. This CDR3 has 13 residues. This CDR3 reads CASRGTGVYGYTF. DNA for the CDR3: TGTGCCAGTCGAGGGACAGGCGTATATGGCTACACCTTC.

V is TRBV10-3 and J is TRBJ2-1, with a tentative D call TRBD2 (5 bases). Trimming took off 3 bases at V and 0 bases at J, with 12 bases between the two ends. The CDR3 spans 16 residues. CDR1 is ENHRY, CDR2 SYGVKD, per germline. The CDR3 protein is CAISDLANSSYNEQFF. The CDR3 DNA follows: TGTGCCATCAGTGACTTAGCGAATAGCTCCTACAATGAGCAGTTCTTC.

The chain is built from TRBV28 and TRBJ1-1; D remains ambiguous. The CDR3 length is 13 residues. The germline V gene has CDR1 MDHEN and CDR2 SYDVKM. V lost 1 base to trimming and J lost 1 base, with 4 bases between them. CDR3 nucleotides: TGTGCCAGCAGTTTATCAGAGAACACTGAAGCTTTCTTT. The encoded protein is CASSLSENTEAFF.

The gene calls are TRBV9 and TRBJ2-7; 15 bases map to TRBD2. Germline CDR1 and CDR2: SGDLS and YYNGEE. The CDR3 covers 17 residues. Trimming removed 3 bases from V and 3 bases from J; junction bases left unmatched: 7. This CDR3 is CASSEGTSGRNHYEQYF. The DNA for the CDR3 is TGTGCCAGCAGCGAGGGGACTAGCGGGAGGAACCACTACGAGCAGTACTTC.

This chain connects TRBV27 to TRBJ1-1; 11 nucleotides align to TRBD1. The germline V gene has CDR1 MNHEY and CDR2 SMNVEV (reference sequence). J lost 5 bases, V lost 4 bases, and 6 bases had no gene match. The CDR3 has 15 residues. The CDR3 is CASSSGQGAPTEAFF. The CDR3 bases are TGTGCCAGCAGTTCCGGACAGGGGGCGCCTACTGAAGCTTTCTTT.

This clone appeared once. The rearrangement uses TRBV24-1 and TRBJ1-5; tentative D call: TRBD1 (5 bases). Trimming took off 4 bases at V and 3 bases at J, with 6 bases between the two ends. From germline, CDR1 is KGHDR and CDR2 SFDVKD. The CDR3 loop spans 13 amino acids. CDR3: CATSDRDNQPQHF. The CDR3, as DNA: TGTGCCACCAGTGACAGGGACAATCAGCCCCAGCATTTT.

In DNA form, the CDR3 reads TGTGCCAGCAGCTTCGGAGGGGGCAGTAGTACTGAAGCTTTCTTT. This codes for CASSFGGGSSTEAFF. This rearrangement joins TRBV5-5 to TRBJ1-1; 7 bases fit TRBD1. The trim removed 2 bases at V and 5 bases at J, leaving 9 bases unmatched. This CDR3 has 15 residues. Germline CDR1 reads SGHKS; CDR2 reads YYEKEE (reference sequence).

The chain carries TRBV5-4 and TRBJ1-5; the D is unclear. The CDR3 runs 15 residues. The V end lost 4 bases, the J end lost 0 bases, and 11 bases lay between the germline ends. Germline CDR1 reads SGHNT; CDR2 reads YYREEE (reference sequence). For the CDR3, the DNA is TGTGCCAGCAGCCTGGACGGTACTAGCAATCAGCCCCAGCATTTT. This sequence encodes CASSLDGTSNQPQHF.

The chain combines TRBV10-3 with TRBJ2-1, with 7 bases matching TRBD1. CDR1 and CDR2 from the germline V gene are ENHRY and SYGVKD. V was pared by 3 bases and J by 5 bases, with 10 bases of the junction left unmatched. This CDR3 is built from 16 residues. CDR3 nucleotide sequence: TGTGCCATCAGTGAAGGGGAGACAGGGACGAACAATGAGCAGTTCTTC. Protein product: CAISEGETGTNNEQFF.

The chain is built from TRBV19 and TRBJ2-6; possible D gene TRBD1, 7 bases. V was cut by 4 bases and J by 0 bases, with 10 bases left in between. This CDR3 comprises 16 residues. CDR1 LNHDA and CDR2 SQIVND come from the germline V gene (reference sequence). The CDR3 reads CASSRQGLSGANVLTF. CDR3 bases: TGTGCCAGTAGTAGACAGGGACTCTCTGGGGCCAACGTCCTGACTTTC.

This chain links TRBV19 with TRBJ1-6, with 9 bases that match TRBD1. There are 14 residues in the CDR3. After removal of 8 bases from V and 8 bases from J, the junction contained 7 bases not matched to a gene. The germline V gene encodes CDR1 LNHDA and CDR2 SQIVND (reference sequence). This chain's CDR3 is CASDEGQGHSPLHF. As DNA, the CDR3 is TGTGCCAGTGATGAGGGACAGGGTCATTCACCCCTCCACTTT.

The chain uses TRBV10-3 and TRBJ2-5; no firm D call. The V end was cut by 5 bases, the J end by 0 bases, with 4 bases between. This CDR3 spans 12 amino acids. Germline V gene lookup returns CDR1 ENHRY and CDR2 SYGVKD. The CDR3 reads CAISPDQETQYF. CDR3 nucleotides: TGTGCCATCAGTCCAGACCAAGAGACCCAGTACTTC.

The CDR3 here is CASSSSGITYNEQFF. In nucleotides, the CDR3 is TGTGCCAGCAGCTCTAGCGGGATTACCTACAATGAGCAGTTCTTC. The rearrangement uses TRBV11-3 and TRBJ2-1, with TRBD2 matching over 9 bases. This CDR3 has 15 amino acids. Germline values: CDR1 SGHNT, CDR2 YENEEA. J was trimmed by 2 bases and V by 4 bases; bases with no gene match: 3.

V and J are TRBV7-2 and TRBJ2-1; maybe TRBD2 (6 bases). V lost 0 bases to trimming and J lost 3 bases, with 12 bases between them. The CDR3 sequence is 16 residues long. CDR1 is SGHTA, CDR2 FQGNSA, per germline. CDR3 sequence reads: CASSLAGSGNYNEQFF. The CDR3 DNA follows: TGTGCCAGCAGCTTAGCGGGTAGCGGTAACTACAATGAGCAGTTCTTC.

The chain couples TRBV6-2 or TRBV6-3 to TRBJ1-1, with a possible D match to TRBD1 (5 bases). Per the germline V gene, CDR1 is MNHEY and CDR2 is SVGEGT. The CDR3 consists of 13 residues. Trimming shortened V by 4 bases and J by 9 bases, and 15 bases separated the two germline ends. CDR3 protein: CASSLTGQFQAFF. The CDR3, as DNA: TGTGCCAGCAGTTTAACCGGACAATTTCAAGCTTTCTTT.